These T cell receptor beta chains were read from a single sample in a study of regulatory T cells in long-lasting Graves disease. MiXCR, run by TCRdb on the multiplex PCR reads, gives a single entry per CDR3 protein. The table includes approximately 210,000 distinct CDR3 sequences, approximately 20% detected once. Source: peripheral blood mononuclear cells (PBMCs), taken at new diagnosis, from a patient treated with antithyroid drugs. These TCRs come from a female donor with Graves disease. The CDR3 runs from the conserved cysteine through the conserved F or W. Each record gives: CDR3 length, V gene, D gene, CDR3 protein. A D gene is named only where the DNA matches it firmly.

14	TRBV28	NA	CASSGLEGNQPQHF
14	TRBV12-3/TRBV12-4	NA	CASKEGSNAYEQYF
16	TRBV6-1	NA	CASSSRGGKAGNTIYF
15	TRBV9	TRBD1	CASSVLGTGWETQYF
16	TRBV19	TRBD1	CASSREDRGGLQPQHF
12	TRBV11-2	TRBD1	CASSHGTAEQFF
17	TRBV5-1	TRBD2	CASSLDPSGSAPYEQYF
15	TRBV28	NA	CASSPDPGSYEKLFF
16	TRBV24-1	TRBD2	CATSDLTSGSPNEQFF
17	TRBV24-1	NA	CATSALLDSFNTGELFF